This T cell receptor (beta chain) was retrieved from a study of blood T cell repertoires in COVID-19. Clones were read by immunoSEQ multiplex PCR, and TCRdb kept only the in-frame ones, dropping some. Of about 250,000 clones listed, 80% to 85% are singletons. Trimming shortened V by 0 bases and J by 7 bases, and 15 bases separated the two germline ends. The CDR3 length is 16 residues. Germline CDR1 reads SGHAT; CDR2 reads FQNNGV. The TCR sequence derives from a woman aged 40 to 50 who had recovered from COVID-19. Sequenced: peripheral blood. This chain links TRBV11-2 with TRBJ2-2, with D tentatively TRBD1 (5 bases). The CDR3 is CASSLEFGRAVGELFF. CDR3 coding DNA: TGTGCCAGCAGCTTAGAGTTTGGCAGGGCGGTCGGGGAGCTGTTTTTT.